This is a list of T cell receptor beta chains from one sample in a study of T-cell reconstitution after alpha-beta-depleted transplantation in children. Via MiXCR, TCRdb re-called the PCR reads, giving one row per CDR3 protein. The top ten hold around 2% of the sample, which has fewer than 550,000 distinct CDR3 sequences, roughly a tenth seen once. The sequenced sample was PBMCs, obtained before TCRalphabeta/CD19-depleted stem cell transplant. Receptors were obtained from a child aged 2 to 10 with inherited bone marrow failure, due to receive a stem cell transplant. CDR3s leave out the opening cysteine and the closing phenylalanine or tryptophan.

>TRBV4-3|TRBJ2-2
ASSQDQSGSNPGELF
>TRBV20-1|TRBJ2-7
SAAILTPRDRQYYEQY
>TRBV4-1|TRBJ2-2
ASSPGTSSVGELF
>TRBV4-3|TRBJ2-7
ASSQEGVSYEQY
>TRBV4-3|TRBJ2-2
ASSPGVLNTGELF
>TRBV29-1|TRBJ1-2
SVEDRGDWGYVYT
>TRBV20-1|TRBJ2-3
SAKTGISTARTDTQY
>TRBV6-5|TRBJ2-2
ASSYSYQLAGVPGELF
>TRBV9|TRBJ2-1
ASSHPRRSYEQF
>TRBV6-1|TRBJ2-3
ASRRRLAGEADTQY
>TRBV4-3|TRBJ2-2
ASSQEAGWNTGELF
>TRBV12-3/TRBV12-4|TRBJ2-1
ASMGASGFRSYNEQF
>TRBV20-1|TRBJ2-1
SASPREKYNEQF
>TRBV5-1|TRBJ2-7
ASSLEPGNSYEQY
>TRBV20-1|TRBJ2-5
SAPRAQETQY
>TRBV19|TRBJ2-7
ASSPASGTAQY
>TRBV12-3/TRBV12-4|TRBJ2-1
ASRPGTGVSNEQF
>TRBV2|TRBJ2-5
ASSASGLGQETQY
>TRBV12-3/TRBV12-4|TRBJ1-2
ASSNPGIGYT
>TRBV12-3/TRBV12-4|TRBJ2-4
ASSYRVAKNIQY
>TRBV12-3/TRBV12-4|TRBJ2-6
ASSFAGGGPGANVLT
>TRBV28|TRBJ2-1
ASSSPGTLQANEQF
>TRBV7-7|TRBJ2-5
ASSLGQGNFETQY
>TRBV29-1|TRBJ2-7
SVEEAYEQY
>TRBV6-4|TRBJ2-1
ASSDSGGGYNEQF
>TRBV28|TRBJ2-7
ASSTLTSGRSYEQY
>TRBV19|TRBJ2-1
ASLGGGHDEQF
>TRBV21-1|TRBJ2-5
ARRGPGETQY
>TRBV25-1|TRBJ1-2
ASSTSDRNYGYT
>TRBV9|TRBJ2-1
ASSARLAGAYNEQF
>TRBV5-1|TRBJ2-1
ASSLGLAGVEYNEQF
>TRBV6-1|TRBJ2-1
ASSVVAGGNEQF
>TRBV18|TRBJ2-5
ASSPPSRASETQY
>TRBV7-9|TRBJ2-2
ASATVQRGTGELF
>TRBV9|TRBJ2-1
ASSVGASGRTYNEQF
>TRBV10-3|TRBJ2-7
ATMDYGQGRYEQY
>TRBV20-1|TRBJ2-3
SASSGSSHTQY
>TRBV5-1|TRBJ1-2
ASSEGRAPGGYT
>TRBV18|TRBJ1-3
ASSQNPDISGNTIY
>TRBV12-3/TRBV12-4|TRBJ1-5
ASSLVGPADQPQH
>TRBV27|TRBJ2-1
ASERRRGQGNNEQF
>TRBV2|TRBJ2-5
ARSSPGASGIPLQETQY
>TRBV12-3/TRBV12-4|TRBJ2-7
ASTPGSGRQY
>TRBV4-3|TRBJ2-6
ASSQEASPGANVLT
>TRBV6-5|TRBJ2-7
ASSYGKVAGVPSYEQY
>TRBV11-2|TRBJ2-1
ASSLWFEQF
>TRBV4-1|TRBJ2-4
ASSQANRNIQY
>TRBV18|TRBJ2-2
ASSPTSGIYTGELF
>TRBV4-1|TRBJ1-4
ASSQGRGEDEKLF
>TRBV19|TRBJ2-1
ASSIFSGRMSNEQF